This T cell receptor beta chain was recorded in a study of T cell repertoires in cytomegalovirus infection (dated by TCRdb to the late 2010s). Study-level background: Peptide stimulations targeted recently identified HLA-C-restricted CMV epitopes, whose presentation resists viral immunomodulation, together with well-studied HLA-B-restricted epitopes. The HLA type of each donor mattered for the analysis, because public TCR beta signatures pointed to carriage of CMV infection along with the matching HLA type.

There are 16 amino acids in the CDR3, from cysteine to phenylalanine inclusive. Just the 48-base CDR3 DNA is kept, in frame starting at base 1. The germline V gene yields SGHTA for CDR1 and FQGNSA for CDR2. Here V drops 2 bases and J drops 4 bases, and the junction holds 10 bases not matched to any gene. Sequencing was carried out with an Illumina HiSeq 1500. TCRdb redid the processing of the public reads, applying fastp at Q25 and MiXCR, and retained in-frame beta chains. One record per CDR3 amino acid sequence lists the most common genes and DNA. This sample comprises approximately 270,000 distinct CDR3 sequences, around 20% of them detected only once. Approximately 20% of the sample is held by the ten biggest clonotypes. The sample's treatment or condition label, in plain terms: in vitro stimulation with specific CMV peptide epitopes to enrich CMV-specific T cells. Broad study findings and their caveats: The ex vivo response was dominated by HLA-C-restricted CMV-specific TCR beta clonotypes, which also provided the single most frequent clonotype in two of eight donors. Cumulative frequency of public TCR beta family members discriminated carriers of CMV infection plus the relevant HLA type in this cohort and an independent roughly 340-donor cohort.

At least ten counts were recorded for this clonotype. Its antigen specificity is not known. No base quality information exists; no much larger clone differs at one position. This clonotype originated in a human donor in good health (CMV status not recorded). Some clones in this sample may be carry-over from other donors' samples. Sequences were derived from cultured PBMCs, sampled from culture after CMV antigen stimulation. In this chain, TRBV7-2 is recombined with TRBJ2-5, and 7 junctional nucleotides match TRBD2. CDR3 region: CASSLSGGLVRETQYF. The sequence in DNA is TGTGCCAGCAGCTTATCGGGCGGACTAGTGAGAGAGACCCAGTACTTC.